This is a list of T cell receptor beta chains from one sample in a study of blood T cells in healthy people across ages. From the 5' RACE reads, TCRdb called clonotypes with MiXCR, one entry per CDR3 protein. This table holds about 1.4 million distinct CDR3 sequences, around 59% found once. Material: blood. Every receptor here comes from a man between 18 and 35 years old in good health. Each CDR3 is given with its conserved first and last residue. Each record gives: J gene, V gene, D gene, clone size, CDR3 protein, CDR3 DNA. A D gene is named only where the DNA matches it firmly. Clone size, where shown, is once, few, many, or a class for clones that have expanded.

j_gene: TRBJ2-4; v_gene: TRBV4-1; d_gene: .; abundance: once; CDR3aa: CASSQDRASTGIQYF; CDR3nt: TGCGCCAGCAGCCAAGATCGGGCTAGCACAGGCATTCAGTACTTC
j_gene: TRBJ1-2; v_gene: TRBV15; d_gene: .; abundance: .; CDR3aa: CATSTLEGWNYGYTF; CDR3nt: TGTGCCACCAGCACTCTCGAGGGGTGGAACTATGGCTACACCTTC
j_gene: TRBJ1-2; v_gene: TRBV20-1; d_gene: .; abundance: .; CDR3aa: CSARDFSVYGYTF; CDR3nt: TGCAGTGCTAGAGATTTCAGCGTCTATGGCTACACCTTC
j_gene: TRBJ2-1; v_gene: TRBV20-1; d_gene: .; abundance: .; CDR3aa: CSAREGWGSYEQFF; CDR3nt: TGCAGTGCTAGAGAGGGGTGGGGCTCCTACGAGCAGTTCTTC
j_gene: TRBJ2-3; v_gene: TRBV6-2/TRBV6-3; d_gene: .; abundance: .; CDR3aa: CASSYSTGNTQYF; CDR3nt: TGTGCCAGCAGTTACTCCACCGGGAATACGCAGTATTTT
j_gene: TRBJ2-7; v_gene: TRBV10-3; d_gene: TRBD1; abundance: .; CDR3aa: CAVSVDRGQSSYEQYF; CDR3nt: TGTGCCGTCAGTGTAGACAGGGGCCAGAGCTCCTACGAGCAGTACTTC
j_gene: TRBJ1-3; v_gene: TRBV29-1; d_gene: .; abundance: .; CDR3aa: CSAVAPGRLGNTIYF; CDR3nt: TGCAGCGCCGTAGCTCCAGGGCGGCTTGGAAACACCATATATTTT
j_gene: TRBJ2-5; v_gene: TRBV7-2; d_gene: .; abundance: .; CDR3aa: CSSGFLRGSEETQYF; CDR3nt: TGTTCCAGCGGCTTCCTGAGGGGATCGGAAGAGACCCAGTACTTC
j_gene: TRBJ1-5; v_gene: TRBV12-3/TRBV12-4; d_gene: .; abundance: .; CDR3aa: CASSLTGRGRRPQHF; CDR3nt: TGTGCCAGCAGTTTAACGGGCCGCGGGCGGCGGCCCCAGCATTTT
j_gene: TRBJ1-2; v_gene: TRBV14; d_gene: .; abundance: .; CDR3aa: CASSHNLWDGYTF; CDR3nt: TGTGCCAGCAGCCATAACCTCTGGGATGGCTACACCTTC
j_gene: TRBJ2-7; v_gene: TRBV7-9; d_gene: .; abundance: .; CDR3aa: CASSSTGISAYEQYF; CDR3nt: TGTGCCAGCAGCTCAACAGGGATTTCGGCCTACGAGCAGTACTTC
j_gene: TRBJ2-5; v_gene: TRBV6-5; d_gene: .; abundance: .; CDR3aa: CASRAQGSVQETQYF; CDR3nt: TGTGCCAGCAGAGCGCAGGGGTCCGTACAAGAGACCCAGTACTTC
j_gene: TRBJ2-7; v_gene: TRBV20-1; d_gene: TRBD1; abundance: .; CDR3aa: CSASQGVADEQYF; CDR3nt: TGCAGTGCTTCACAGGGGGTGGCCGACGAGCAGTACTTC
j_gene: TRBJ1-2; v_gene: TRBV7-9; d_gene: TRBD1; abundance: few; CDR3aa: CASSPSGTGINYGYTF; CDR3nt: TGTGCCAGCAGCCCCTCCGGGACAGGGATTAACTATGGCTACACCTTC
j_gene: TRBJ2-7; v_gene: TRBV15; d_gene: .; abundance: .; CDR3aa: CATSREEKGYEQYF; CDR3nt: TGTGCCACCAGCAGAGAGGAGAAAGGCTACGAGCAGTACTTC
j_gene: TRBJ2-7; v_gene: TRBV20-1; d_gene: .; abundance: .; CDR3aa: CSARDPEGQRVYEQYF; CDR3nt: TGCAGTGCTAGAGATCCGGAAGGACAGAGAGTTTACGAGCAGTACTTC
j_gene: TRBJ2-3; v_gene: TRBV20-1; d_gene: .; abundance: once; CDR3aa: CSARGVGQNTDTQYF; CDR3nt: TGCAGTGCTAGGGGGGTTGGACAGAACACAGATACGCAGTATTTT
j_gene: TRBJ1-4; v_gene: TRBV6-5; d_gene: .; abundance: .; CDR3aa: CASRVRESLGEKLFF; CDR3nt: TGTGCCAGCAGGGTTCGCGAGTCACTTGGTGAAAAACTGTTTTTT
j_gene: TRBJ1-2; v_gene: TRBV20-1; d_gene: TRBD1; abundance: few; CDR3aa: CSAGQGLGYTF; CDR3nt: TGCAGTGCTGGACAGGGTTTAGGCTACACCTTC
j_gene: TRBJ2-5; v_gene: TRBV20-1; d_gene: .; abundance: .; CDR3aa: CSGRGQETQYF; CDR3nt: TGCAGTGGTAGGGGTCAAGAGACCCAGTACTTC
j_gene: TRBJ2-7; v_gene: TRBV5-6; d_gene: .; abundance: .; CDR3aa: CASSPGGGSAYNEQYF; CDR3nt: TGTGCCAGCAGCCCCGGTGGAGGAAGCGCCTACAATGAGCAGTACTTC
j_gene: TRBJ2-7; v_gene: TRBV6-2/TRBV6-3; d_gene: TRBD1; abundance: .; CDR3aa: CASRPGTGDYEQYF; CDR3nt: TGTGCCAGCAGACCTGGGACAGGGGACTACGAGCAGTACTTC
j_gene: TRBJ2-3; v_gene: TRBV20-1; d_gene: .; abundance: .; CDR3aa: CSAREVDYSDTQYF; CDR3nt: TGCAGTGCTAGGGAGGTGGACTATTCAGATACGCAGTATTTT
j_gene: TRBJ2-7; v_gene: TRBV4-2; d_gene: .; abundance: .; CDR3aa: CASSLQGGISSYEQYF; CDR3nt: TGTGCCAGCAGCCTCCAGGGGGGAATCTCCTCCTACGAGCAGTACTTC
j_gene: TRBJ2-7; v_gene: TRBV12-3/TRBV12-4; d_gene: .; abundance: .; CDR3aa: CASSLTPDGGQYF; CDR3nt: TGTGCCAGCAGTTTGACCCCTGACGGCGGGCAGTACTTC
j_gene: TRBJ2-1; v_gene: TRBV7-9; d_gene: TRBD1; abundance: .; CDR3aa: CASSLARDRSPFF; CDR3nt: TGTGCCAGCAGCTTAGCCAGGGACAGGTCTCCGTTCTTC
j_gene: TRBJ2-2; v_gene: TRBV3-1; d_gene: .; abundance: .; CDR3aa: CASSLRDLRSGELFF; CDR3nt: TGTGCCAGCAGCCTGCGGGACCTCCGTAGCGGGGAGCTGTTTTTT
j_gene: TRBJ2-1; v_gene: TRBV20-1; d_gene: .; abundance: few; CDR3aa: CSARPGRGGLATYNEQFF; CDR3nt: TGCAGTGCCCGACCGGGGCGCGGAGGGCTAGCAACCTACAATGAGCAGTTCTTC
j_gene: TRBJ2-7; v_gene: TRBV29-1; d_gene: TRBD1; abundance: few; CDR3aa: CSVRKQGAMYEQYF; CDR3nt: TGCAGCGTACGAAAGCAGGGGGCAATGTACGAGCAGTACTTC
j_gene: TRBJ2-7; v_gene: TRBV15; d_gene: TRBD2; abundance: .; CDR3aa: CATSRDWGAVTSGNYEQYF; CDR3nt: TGTGCCACCAGCAGAGATTGGGGGGCGGTGACTAGCGGGAACTACGAGCAGTACTTC
j_gene: TRBJ1-1; v_gene: TRBV29-1; d_gene: .; abundance: .; CDR3aa: CSVVFLTEAFF; CDR3nt: TGCAGCGTTGTTTTTTTGACTGAAGCTTTCTTT
j_gene: TRBJ2-7; v_gene: TRBV27; d_gene: TRBD1; abundance: few; CDR3aa: CASSETTGSYEQYF; CDR3nt: TGTGCCAGCAGCGAAACGACAGGGTCCTACGAGCAGTACTTC
j_gene: TRBJ2-7; v_gene: TRBV12-3/TRBV12-4; d_gene: .; abundance: .; CDR3aa: CASSLGTAGYEQYF; CDR3nt: TGTGCCAGCAGTTTAGGGACAGCCGGCTACGAGCAGTACTTC
j_gene: TRBJ2-3; v_gene: TRBV11-2; d_gene: .; abundance: few; CDR3aa: CASSRLLNADTQYF; CDR3nt: TGTGCCAGCAGCCGCCTATTAAATGCAGATACGCAGTATTTT
j_gene: TRBJ2-7; v_gene: TRBV4-1; d_gene: .; abundance: many; CDR3aa: CASSQAWDGSYEQYF; CDR3nt: TGCGCCAGCAGCCAAGCTTGGGACGGGTCCTACGAGCAGTACTTC
j_gene: TRBJ2-1; v_gene: TRBV29-1; d_gene: .; abundance: once; CDR3aa: CSVGGETQFF; CDR3nt: TGCAGCGTCGGAGGAGAGACCCAGTTCTTC
j_gene: TRBJ2-5; v_gene: TRBV7-9; d_gene: .; abundance: .; CDR3aa: CASSLLQELRETQYF; CDR3nt: TGTGCCAGCAGCTTACTACAGGAATTGAGGGAGACCCAGTACTTC
j_gene: TRBJ2-5; v_gene: TRBV6-6; d_gene: TRBD2; abundance: few; CDR3aa: CASSYGGTIQETQYF; CDR3nt: TGTGCCAGCAGTTACGGCGGGACTATACAAGAGACCCAGTACTTC
j_gene: TRBJ2-5; v_gene: TRBV4-1; d_gene: TRBD2; abundance: .; CDR3aa: CASSQEPGLAIETQYF; CDR3nt: TGCGCCAGCAGCCAAGAACCGGGACTAGCGATTGAGACCCAGTACTTC